A single sample is the source of the 16 T cell receptor beta chains below, sequenced in a study of blood T cell repertoires in COVID-19. The method was immunoSEQ multiplex PCR; TCRdb's version includes in-frame clones alone and lacks a portion of them. The sample comprises some 150,000 clones, around four fifths of which are singletons, and 6% to 9% rests with the top ten. Input material: peripheral blood. These receptors all stem from a man aged 35 to 55 who had recovered from COVID-19.

The chain joins TRBV7-8 to TRBJ1-1; D gene ambiguous. This CDR3 spans 13 amino acids. Trimming stripped 4 bases from V and 5 bases from J, with 11 bases between. CDR1 and CDR2 (germline): SGHVS, FQNEAQ. The CDR3 reads CASSSAASTEAFF. The CDR3 DNA reads as TGTGCCAGCAGCTCAGCAGCGTCGACTGAAGCTTTCTTT.

This chain joins TRBV9 and TRBJ1-5; 7 positions match TRBD1. V shed 4 bases and J 7 bases; nucleotides not matched to a gene: 8. The CDR3 runs to 14 residues. Germline V lookup: CDR1 SGDLS, CDR2 YYNGEE. The CDR3 DNA reads TGTGCCAGCAGCAACCTTCGGACAGGACAGCCCCAGCATTTT. Amino acid sequence: CASSNLRTGQPQHF.

The genes are TRBV6-5 and TRBJ2-7; 9 bases map to TRBD1. The V and J ends lost 6 bases and 2 bases, in that order; junction bases with no gene match: 8. Looked up from germline, CDR1 is MNHEY and CDR2 is SVGAGI. The CDR3 totals 15 residues. The CDR3 nucleotides read TGTGCCAGCAGGCGGGACAGGGACCGGCCCTACGAGCAGTACTTC. Residues: CASRRDRDRPYEQYF.

CDR3 DNA sequence: TGTGCCAGCAGTGAACAGCGGGGAGCATACGAGCAGTACTTC. As protein: CASSEQRGAYEQYF. V is TRBV2 and J is TRBJ2-7, with 7 bases matching TRBD2. Germline CDR1 and CDR2: SNHLY and FYNNEI. The V and J ends lost 2 bases and 4 bases, in that order; junction bases with no gene match: 5. The CDR3 is made up of 14 amino acids.

J is TRBJ1-1 and V is TRBV7-8; 11 nucleotides align to TRBD1. Trimming cost V 5 bases and J 6 bases; bases outside gene matches: 11. The CDR3 sequence is 16 residues long. CDR1 is SGHVS, CDR2 FQNEAQ, per germline. CDR3 residues: CASSPTPGTGGPEAFF. As DNA, the CDR3 is TGTGCCAGCAGCCCAACCCCCGGGACAGGGGGACCTGAAGCTTTCTTT.

The chain has TRBV9 and TRBJ1-2; D unresolved. The germline CDR1 and CDR2 sequences are SGDLS and YYNGEE. V was cut by 0 bases and J by 4 bases, with 13 bases left in between. This CDR3 contains 15 residues. The CDR3 DNA is TGTGCCAGCAGCGTAGGTGGAGGGCTAAGCTATGGCTACACCTTC. Translated: CASSVGGGLSYGYTF.

The rearrangement uses TRBV4-3 and TRBJ2-1; 8 bases match TRBD2. The germline V gene encodes CDR1 LGHNA and CDR2 YSLEER. This CDR3 has 16 residues. After removal of 1 base from V and 9 bases from J, the junction contained 11 bases not matched to a gene. CDR3 in DNA: TGCGCCAGCAGCCAAGTTTTATCGGGAGGGCCCTTTGAGCAGTTCTTC. It encodes CASSQVLSGGPFEQFF.

The rearrangement links TRBV9 to TRBJ2-4; D unclear. CDR1 is SGDLS, CDR2 YYNGEE, per germline. Trimming cost V 4 bases and J 0 bases, with 8 bases left between them. This CDR3 has 14 residues. The CDR3 DNA reads as TGTGCCAGCAGCCCAGACATAGCCAAAAACATTCAGTACTTC. Protein: CASSPDIAKNIQYF.

The chain employs TRBV7-6 and TRBJ1-6; 7 bases align to TRBD1. Germline trimming cut 5 bases from V and 5 bases from J; bases unmatched to any gene: 3. The germline V gene encodes CDR1 SGHVS and CDR2 FNYEAQ. The length of the CDR3 is 14 residues. The CDR3 protein is CASSRGGDNSPLHF. Written as DNA, the CDR3 is TGTGCCAGCAGCCGAGGGGGCGATAATTCACCCCTCCACTTT.

This rearrangement joins TRBV27 to TRBJ2-1; a weak D match, TRBD2 (6 bases). The CDR3 spans 15 residues. The germline V and J ends were trimmed by 6 bases and 4 bases, with 16 bases remaining between them. The germline gives CDR1 MNHEY, CDR2 SMNVEV (reference sequence). The CDR3 here is CASSWGEVGYNEQFF. The CDR3, as DNA: TGTGCCAGCAGCTGGGGGGAAGTCGGTTACAATGAGCAGTTCTTC.

This sequence joins TRBV5-4 and TRBJ2-3, with TRBD2 matching 8 bases. V shed 0 bases, J shed 8 bases, and the junction held 17 bases outside the gene matches. The CDR3 runs 18 residues. Germline-derived CDR1 and CDR2 are SGHNT and YYREEE (reference sequence). In DNA form, the CDR3 reads TGTGCCAGCAGCTTGGGCGGGGGTAGCGGGATTATACTGGCTACGCAGTATTTT. As protein: CASSLGGGSGIILATQYF.

This chain joins TRBV5-3 and TRBJ1-2, with 10 nucleotides matching TRBD1. TRBV5-3 is known as an ORF, though its function is uncertain. This CDR3 has 15 amino acids. V was clipped by 2 bases and J by 3 bases; unmatched bases: 4. For the CDR3, the DNA is TGTGCCAGAAGCTTTAGTGGACAGGGGGACTATGGCTACACCTTC. As protein: CARSFSGQGDYGYTF.

The rearrangement joins TRBV7-3 to TRBJ2-1; tentative D call: TRBD2 (5 bases). This CDR3 region has 14 residues. The germline gives CDR1 SGHTA, CDR2 FQGTGA. V was clipped by 5 bases and J by 6 bases, with 14 bases between them. In DNA, the CDR3 is TGTGCCAGCAGCCCCGGGCTAGGAGGCAATGAGCAGTTCTTC. Its protein product is CASSPGLGGNEQFF.

V and J are TRBV6-1 and TRBJ1-5; no firm D call. The germline V and J ends were trimmed by 7 bases and 2 bases, with 9 bases remaining between them. The germline gives CDR1 MNHNS, CDR2 SASEGT. The CDR3 extends over 13 amino acids. The CDR3 coding sequence is TGTGCCAGCACGGACTTCGGCAATCAGCCCCAGCATTTT. Its protein product is CASTDFGNQPQHF.

The chain recombines TRBV4-1 with TRBJ1-1; unclear D gene. Trimming cost V 0 bases and J 0 bases, with 8 bases left between them. The CDR3 covers 15 residues. CDR1 is MGHRA, CDR2 YSYEKL, per germline. The CDR3, as DNA: TGCGCCAGCAGCCAAGATAGCACTCTGAACACTGAAGCTTTCTTT. Translated, it gives CASSQDSTLNTEAFF.

Points on this clone: At one end the junction does not follow the germline gene, possibly because of a read error. This rearrangement joins TRBV5-6 to TRBJ1-3; D possibly corresponds to TRBD1 (6 bases). The CDR3 is 8 amino acids. Germline assignment: CDR1 SGHDT and CDR2 YYEEEE. The CDR3 sequence is CASSPTGF. The CDR3 DNA is TGTGCCAGCAGCCCGACAGGATTT.